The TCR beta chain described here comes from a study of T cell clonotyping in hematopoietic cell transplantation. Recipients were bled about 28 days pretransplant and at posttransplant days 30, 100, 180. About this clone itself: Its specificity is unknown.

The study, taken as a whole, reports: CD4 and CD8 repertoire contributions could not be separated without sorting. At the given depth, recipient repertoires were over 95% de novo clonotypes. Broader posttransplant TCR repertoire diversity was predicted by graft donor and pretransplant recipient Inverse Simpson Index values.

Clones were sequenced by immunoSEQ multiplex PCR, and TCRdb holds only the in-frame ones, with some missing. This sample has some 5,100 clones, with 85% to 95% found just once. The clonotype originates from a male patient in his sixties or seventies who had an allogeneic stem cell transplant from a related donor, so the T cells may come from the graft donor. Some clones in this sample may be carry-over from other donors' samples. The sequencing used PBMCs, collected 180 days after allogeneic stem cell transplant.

CDR3 bases: TGTGCCAGTGGCGGGCGAGGGGGGGAGCTGTTTTTT. Protein sequence: CASGGRGGELFF. The chain carries TRBV9 and TRBJ2-2, with D tentatively TRBD2 (5 bases). This CDR3 spans 12 amino acids. The V end lost 8 bases, the J end lost 8 bases, and 13 bases lay between the germline ends. Per the germline V gene, CDR1 is SGDLS and CDR2 is YYNGEE.